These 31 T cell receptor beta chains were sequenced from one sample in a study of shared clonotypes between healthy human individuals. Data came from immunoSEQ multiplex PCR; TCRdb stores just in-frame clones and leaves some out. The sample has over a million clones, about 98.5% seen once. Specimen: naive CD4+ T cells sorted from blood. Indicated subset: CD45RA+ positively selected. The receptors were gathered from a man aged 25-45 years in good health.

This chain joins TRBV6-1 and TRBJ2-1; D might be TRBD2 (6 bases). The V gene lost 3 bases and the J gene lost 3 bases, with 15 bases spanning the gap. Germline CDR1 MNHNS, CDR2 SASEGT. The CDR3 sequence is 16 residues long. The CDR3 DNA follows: TGTGCCAGCAGTGAGGAAAGTAGCGGCTTCTACAATGAGCAGTTCTTC. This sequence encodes CASSEESSGFYNEQFF.

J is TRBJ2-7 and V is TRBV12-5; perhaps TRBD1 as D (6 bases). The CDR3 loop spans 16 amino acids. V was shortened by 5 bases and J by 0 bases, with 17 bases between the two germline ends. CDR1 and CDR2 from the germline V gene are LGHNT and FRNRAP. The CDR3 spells CASGVTGLAPSYEQYF. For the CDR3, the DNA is TGTGCTAGTGGTGTAACAGGGCTTGCCCCCTCCTACGAGCAGTACTTC.

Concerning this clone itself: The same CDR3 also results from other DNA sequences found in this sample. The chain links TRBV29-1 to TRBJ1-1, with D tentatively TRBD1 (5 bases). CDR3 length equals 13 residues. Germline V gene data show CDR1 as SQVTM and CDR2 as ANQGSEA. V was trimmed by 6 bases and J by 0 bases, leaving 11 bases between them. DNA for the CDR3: TGCAGCGTGGAGGGACGGTTGAACACTGAAGCTTTCTTT. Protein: CSVEGRLNTEAFF. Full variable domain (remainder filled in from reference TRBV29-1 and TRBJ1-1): SAVISQKPSRDICQRGTSLTIQCQVDSQVTMMFWYRQQPGQSLTLIATANQGSEATYESGFVIDKFPISRPNLTFSTLTVSNMSPEDSSIYLCSVEGRLNTEAFFGQGTRLTVV.

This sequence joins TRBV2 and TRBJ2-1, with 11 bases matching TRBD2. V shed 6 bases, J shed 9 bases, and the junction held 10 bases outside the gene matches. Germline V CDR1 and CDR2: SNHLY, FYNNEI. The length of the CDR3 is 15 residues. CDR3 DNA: TGTGCCAGCAGATTAGCGGGAGGGCCGGTAGCTGAGCAGTTCTTC. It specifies CASRLAGGPVAEQFF.

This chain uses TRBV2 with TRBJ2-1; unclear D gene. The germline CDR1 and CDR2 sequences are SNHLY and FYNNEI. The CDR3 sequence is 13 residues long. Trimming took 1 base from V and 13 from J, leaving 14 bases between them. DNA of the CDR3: TGTGCCAGCAGTGAAGATTTTATGTTAGAACAGTTCTTC. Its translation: CASSEDFMLEQFF.

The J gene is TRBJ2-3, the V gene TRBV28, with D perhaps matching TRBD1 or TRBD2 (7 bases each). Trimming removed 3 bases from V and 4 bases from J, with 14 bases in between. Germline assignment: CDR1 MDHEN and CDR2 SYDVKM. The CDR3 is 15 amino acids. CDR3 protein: CASSFAGDRADTQYF. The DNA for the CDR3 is TGTGCCAGCAGTTTCGCGGGAGACAGGGCAGATACGCAGTATTTT.

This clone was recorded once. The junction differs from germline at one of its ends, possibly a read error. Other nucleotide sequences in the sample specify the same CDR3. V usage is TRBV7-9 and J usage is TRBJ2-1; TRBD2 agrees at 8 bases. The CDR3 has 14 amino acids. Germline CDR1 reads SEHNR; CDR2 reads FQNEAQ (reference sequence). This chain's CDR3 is CASSLAGSYNEQFF. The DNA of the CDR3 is TGTGCCAGCAGCCTAGCGGGTTCGTACAATGAGCAGTTCTTC.

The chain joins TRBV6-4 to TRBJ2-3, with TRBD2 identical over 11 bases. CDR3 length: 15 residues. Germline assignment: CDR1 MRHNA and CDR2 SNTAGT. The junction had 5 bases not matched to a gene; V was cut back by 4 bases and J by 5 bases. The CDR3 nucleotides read TGTGCCAGCAGTGCTAGCGGGAGGATCAAAGATACGCAGTATTTT. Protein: CASSASGRIKDTQYF.

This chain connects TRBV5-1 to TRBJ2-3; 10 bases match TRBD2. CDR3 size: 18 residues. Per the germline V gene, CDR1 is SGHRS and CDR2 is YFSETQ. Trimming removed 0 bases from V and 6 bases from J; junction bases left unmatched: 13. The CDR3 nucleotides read TGCGCCAGCAGCTTGGCTAGAACTAGCGGGATCCTGAAGGATACGCAGTATTTT. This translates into CASSLARTSGILKDTQYF.

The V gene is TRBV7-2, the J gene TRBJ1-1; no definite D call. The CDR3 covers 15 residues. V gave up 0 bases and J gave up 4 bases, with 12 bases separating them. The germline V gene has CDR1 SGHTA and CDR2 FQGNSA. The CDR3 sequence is CASSLAGRWTTEAFF. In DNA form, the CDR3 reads TGTGCCAGCAGCTTAGCGGGCAGATGGACCACTGAAGCTTTCTTT.

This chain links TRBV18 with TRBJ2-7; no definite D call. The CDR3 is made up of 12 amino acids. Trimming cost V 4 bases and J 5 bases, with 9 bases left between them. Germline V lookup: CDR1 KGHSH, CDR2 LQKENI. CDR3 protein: CASSLQQNEQYF. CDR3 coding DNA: TGTGCCAGCTCACTCCAACAGAACGAGCAGTACTTC.

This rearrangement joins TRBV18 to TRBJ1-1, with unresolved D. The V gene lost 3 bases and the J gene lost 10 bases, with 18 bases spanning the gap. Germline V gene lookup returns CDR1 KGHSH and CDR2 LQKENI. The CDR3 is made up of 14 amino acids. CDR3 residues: CASSPKEASLGAFF. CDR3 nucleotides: TGTGCCAGCTCACCCAAGGAGGCCTCACTAGGAGCTTTCTTT. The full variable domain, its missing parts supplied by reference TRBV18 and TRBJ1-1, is NAGVMQNPRHLVRRRGQEARLRCSPMKGHSHVYWYRQLPEEGLKFMVYLQKENIIDESGMPKERFSAEFPKEGPSILRIQQVVRGDSAAYFCASSPKEASLGAFFGQGTRLTVV.

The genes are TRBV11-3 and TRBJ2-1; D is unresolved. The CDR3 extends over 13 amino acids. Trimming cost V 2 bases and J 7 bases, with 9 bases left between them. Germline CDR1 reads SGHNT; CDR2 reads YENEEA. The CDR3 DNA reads TGTGCCAGCAGCTTACGAGAGAAAAATGAGCAGTTCTTC. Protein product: CASSLREKNEQFF.

CDR3 region: CASSPLSGRALYEQYF. DNA for the CDR3: TGTGCCAGCAGTCCTCTCAGCGGGAGGGCCCTTTACGAGCAGTACTTC. The chain joins TRBV28 to TRBJ2-7, with 10 positions matching TRBD2. The trim removed 5 bases at V and 4 bases at J, leaving 11 bases unmatched. The CDR3 runs 16 residues. The germline CDR1 and CDR2 sequences are MDHEN and SYDVKM.

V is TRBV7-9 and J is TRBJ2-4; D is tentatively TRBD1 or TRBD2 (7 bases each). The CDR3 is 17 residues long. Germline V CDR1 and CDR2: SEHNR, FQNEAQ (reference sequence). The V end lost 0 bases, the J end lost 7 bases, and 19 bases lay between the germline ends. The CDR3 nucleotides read TGTGCCAGCAGCTTAGCCATGGGAACAGGGGAGGGGAACATTCAGTACTTC. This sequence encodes CASSLAMGTGEGNIQYF.

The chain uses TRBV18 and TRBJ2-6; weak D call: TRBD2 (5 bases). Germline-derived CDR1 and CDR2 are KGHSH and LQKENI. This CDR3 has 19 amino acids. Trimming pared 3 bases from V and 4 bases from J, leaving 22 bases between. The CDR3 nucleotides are TGTGCCAGCTCACCTCTATCGTTTCGGGGAGAGGAGGGGGCCAACGTCCTGACTTTC. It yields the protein CASSPLSFRGEEGANVLTF.

The CDR3 sequence is CASSPFGGGWTGELFF. The CDR3 nucleotides read TGCGCCAGCAGCCCCTTTGGGGGAGGGTGGACCGGGGAGCTGTTTTTT. V and J are TRBV4-3 and TRBJ2-2; 7 bases agree with TRBD2. J gave up 5 bases and V 4 bases, and 10 bases lay outside the gene matches. The CDR3 spans 16 residues. From germline, CDR1 is LGHNA and CDR2 YSLEER.

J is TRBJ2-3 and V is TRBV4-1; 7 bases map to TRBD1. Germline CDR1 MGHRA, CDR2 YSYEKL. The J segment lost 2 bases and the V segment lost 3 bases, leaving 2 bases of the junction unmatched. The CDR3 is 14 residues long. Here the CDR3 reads CASSQGTVTDTQYF. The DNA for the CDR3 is TGCGCCAGCAGCCAGGGGACAGTCACAGATACGCAGTATTTT.

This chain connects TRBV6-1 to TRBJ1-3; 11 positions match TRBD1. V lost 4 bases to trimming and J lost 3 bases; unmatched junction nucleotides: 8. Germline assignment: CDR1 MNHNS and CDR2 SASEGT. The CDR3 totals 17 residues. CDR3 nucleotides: TGTGCCAGCAGTGGCGGGACAGGGGGATCTTTTGGAAACACCATATATTTT. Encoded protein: CASSGGTGGSFGNTIYF.

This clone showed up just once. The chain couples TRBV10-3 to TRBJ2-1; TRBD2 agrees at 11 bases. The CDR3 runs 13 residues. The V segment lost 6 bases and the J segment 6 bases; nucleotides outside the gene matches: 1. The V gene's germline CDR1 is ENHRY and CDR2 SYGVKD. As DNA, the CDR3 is TGTGCCATCAGACTAGCGGGAGCCAATGAGCAGTTCTTC. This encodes CAIRLAGANEQFF.

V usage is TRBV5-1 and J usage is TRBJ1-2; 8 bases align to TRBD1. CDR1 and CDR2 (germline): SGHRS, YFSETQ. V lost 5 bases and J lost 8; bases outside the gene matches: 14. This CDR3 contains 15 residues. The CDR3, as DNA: TGCGCCAGCAGTCCCATACCGGGACAGGAGGGCGGCTACACCTTC. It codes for CASSPIPGQEGGYTF. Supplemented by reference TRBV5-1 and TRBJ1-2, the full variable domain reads KAGVTQTPRYLIKTRGQQVTLSCSPISGHRSVSWYQQTPGQGLQFLFEYFSETQRNKGNFPGRFSGRQFSNSRSEMNVSTLELGDSALYLCASSPIPGQEGGYTFGSGTRLTVV.

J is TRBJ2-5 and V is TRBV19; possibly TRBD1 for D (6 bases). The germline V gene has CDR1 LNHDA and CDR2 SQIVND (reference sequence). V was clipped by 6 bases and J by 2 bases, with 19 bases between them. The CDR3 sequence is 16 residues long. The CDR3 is CASRPQGRGWQETQYF. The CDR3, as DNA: TGTGCCAGTAGACCACAGGGAAGGGGATGGCAAGAGACCCAGTACTTC.

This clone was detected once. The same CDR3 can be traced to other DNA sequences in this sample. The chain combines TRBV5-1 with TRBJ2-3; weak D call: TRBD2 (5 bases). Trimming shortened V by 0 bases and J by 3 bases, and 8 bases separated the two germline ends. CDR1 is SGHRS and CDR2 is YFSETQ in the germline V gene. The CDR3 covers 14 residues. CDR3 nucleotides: TGCGCCAGCAGCTTGGAAGGGAGTACAGATACGCAGTATTTT. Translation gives CASSLEGSTDTQYF.

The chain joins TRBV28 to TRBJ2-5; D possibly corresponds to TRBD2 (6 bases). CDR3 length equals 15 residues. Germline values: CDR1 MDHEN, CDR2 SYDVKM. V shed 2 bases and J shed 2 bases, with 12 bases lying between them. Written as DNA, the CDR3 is TGTGCCAGCAGTTTAGAGGCAGGGAGGCAAGAGACCCAGTACTTC. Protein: CASSLEAGRQETQYF.

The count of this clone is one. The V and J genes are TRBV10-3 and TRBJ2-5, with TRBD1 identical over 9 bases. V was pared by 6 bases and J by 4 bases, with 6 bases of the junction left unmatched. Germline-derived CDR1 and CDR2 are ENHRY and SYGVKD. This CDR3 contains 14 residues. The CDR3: CAIRPDRGSETQYF. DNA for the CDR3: TGTGCCATCAGGCCCGACAGGGGGTCAGAGACCCAGTACTTC.

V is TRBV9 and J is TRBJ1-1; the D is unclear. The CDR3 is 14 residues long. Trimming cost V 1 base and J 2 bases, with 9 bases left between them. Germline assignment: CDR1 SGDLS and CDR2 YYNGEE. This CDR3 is CASSVSPGNTEAFF. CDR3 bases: TGTGCCAGCAGCGTATCCCCAGGAAACACTGAAGCTTTCTTT. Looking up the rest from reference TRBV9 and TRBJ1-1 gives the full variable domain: DSGVTQTPKHLITATGQRVTLRCSPRSGDLSVYWYQQSLDQGLQFLIQYYNGEERAKGNILERFSAQQFPDLHSELNLSSLELGDSALYFCASSVSPGNTEAFFGQGTRLTVV.

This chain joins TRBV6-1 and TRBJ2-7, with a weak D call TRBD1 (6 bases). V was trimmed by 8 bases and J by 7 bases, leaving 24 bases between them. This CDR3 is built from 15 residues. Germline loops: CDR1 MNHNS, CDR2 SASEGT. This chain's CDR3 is CASGLRTADNGEQYF. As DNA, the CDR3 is TGTGCCAGCGGGCTAAGGACAGCAGACAATGGGGAGCAGTACTTC.

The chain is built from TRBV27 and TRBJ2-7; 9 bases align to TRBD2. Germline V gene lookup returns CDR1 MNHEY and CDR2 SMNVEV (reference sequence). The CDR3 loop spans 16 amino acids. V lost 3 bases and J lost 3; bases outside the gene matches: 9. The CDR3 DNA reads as TGTGCCAGCAGTTTGCCCTCCAGCGGGAGGTTCTACGAGCAGTACTTC. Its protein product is CASSLPSSGRFYEQYF.

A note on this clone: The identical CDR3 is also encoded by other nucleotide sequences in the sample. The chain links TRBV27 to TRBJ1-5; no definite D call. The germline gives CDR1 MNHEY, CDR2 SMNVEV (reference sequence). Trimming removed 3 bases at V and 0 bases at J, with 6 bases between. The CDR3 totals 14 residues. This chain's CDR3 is CASSFRDSNQPQHF. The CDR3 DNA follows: TGTGCCAGCAGTTTTAGGGATAGCAATCAGCCCCAGCATTTT.

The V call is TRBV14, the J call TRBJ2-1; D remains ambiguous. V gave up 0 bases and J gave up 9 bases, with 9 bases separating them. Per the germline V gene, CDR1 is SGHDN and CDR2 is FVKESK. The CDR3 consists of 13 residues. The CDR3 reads CASSQDRRTEQFF. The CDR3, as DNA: TGTGCCAGCAGCCAAGACCGACGGACTGAGCAGTTCTTC.

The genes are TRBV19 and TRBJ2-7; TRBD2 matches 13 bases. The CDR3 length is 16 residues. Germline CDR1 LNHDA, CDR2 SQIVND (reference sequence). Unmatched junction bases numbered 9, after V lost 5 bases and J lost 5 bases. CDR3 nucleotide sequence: TGTGCCAGTAGTCTCGGGGGGACTAGCGGGAAAAACGAGCAGTACTTC. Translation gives CASSLGGTSGKNEQYF. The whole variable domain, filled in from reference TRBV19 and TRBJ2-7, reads DGGITQSPKYLFRKEGQNVTLSCEQNLNHDAMYWYRQDPGQGLRLIYYSQIVNDFQKGDIAEGYSVSREKKESFPLTVTSAQKNPTAFYLCASSLGGTSGKNEQYFGPGTRLTVT.